Listed here are 2 T cell receptor beta chains from one sample, sequenced in a study of blood T cells in healthy people across ages. Sample-barcoded 5' priming and a J-beta primer mix drove a second PCR of roughly 6 to 12 cycles. Each CDR3 protein is one row after TCRdb ran MiXCR on the 5' RACE reads. This table holds 1.2 million to 1.5 million distinct CDR3 sequences, approximately 59% found once. The sequenced sample was blood. These receptors came from a man younger than 35 in good health.

The chain has TRBV7-9 and TRBJ2-7; no firm D call. Trimming pared 5 bases from V and 3 bases from J, leaving 17 bases between. Germline CDR1 and CDR2: SEHNR and FQNEAQ (reference sequence). This CDR3 is 15 amino acids long. CDR3 loop: CASSVDDGDDYEQYF. CDR3 bases: TGTGCCAGCAGCGTCGACGACGGAGACGACTACGAGCAGTACTTC.

This clonotype was found once. The CDR3 here is CASSVPTYEQYF. CDR3 bases: TGTGCCAGCAGTGTCCCCACCTACGAGCAGTACTTC. J is TRBJ2-4 and V is TRBV2; D call uncertain. The DNA end favors TRBJ2-7, so the J call may be wrong. This CDR3 contains 12 residues. Germline CDR1 is SNHLY and CDR2 is FYNNEI.